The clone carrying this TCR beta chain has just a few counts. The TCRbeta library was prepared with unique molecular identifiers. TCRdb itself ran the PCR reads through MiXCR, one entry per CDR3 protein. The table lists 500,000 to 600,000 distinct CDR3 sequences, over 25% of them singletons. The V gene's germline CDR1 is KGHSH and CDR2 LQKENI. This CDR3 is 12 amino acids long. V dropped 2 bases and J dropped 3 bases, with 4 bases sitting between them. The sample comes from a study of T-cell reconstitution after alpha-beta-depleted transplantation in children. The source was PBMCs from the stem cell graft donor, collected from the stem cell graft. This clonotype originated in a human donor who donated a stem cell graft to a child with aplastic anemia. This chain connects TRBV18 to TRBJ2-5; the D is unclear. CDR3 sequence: CASSPMEETQYF. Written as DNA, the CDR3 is TGTGCCAGCTCACCAATGGAAGAGACCCAGTACTTC.